This T cell receptor beta chain originates from a study of cytomegalovirus exposure and HLA in healthy donors (TCRdb year 2017). A note on the overall study: According to a later analysis, one platform produced both the roughly 130 validation repertoires and the roughly 640 repertoires of the first cohort. The aim of the study was to test whether cataloging public T cell receptors could identify signatures of past pathogen exposure. Besides the first cohort of around 700 subjects, a separate validation cohort made up of 120 different subjects was used. The study combined high-throughput TCR immunosequencing, statistical association of individual TCRs with disease status, and machine learning to predict cytomegalovirus infection status.

Summary of the overall study and its limitations: According to the authors, the approach could potentially be generalized to other disease states and immunological phenotypes. In vitro tests confirmed that a few of the cytomegalovirus-associated TCR beta chains recognize cytomegalovirus antigens. Most TCR sequences were seen in very few donors, while some public TCRs were found in many individuals. In both the original and validation cohorts, the classifier was reported to diagnose cytomegalovirus status with high specificity and sensitivity. A later analysis had no HLA typing for the validation cohort, so co-occurrence there was scored across all 120 or so repertoires. Subsequent analysis determined that TCRs grouped into clusters in the first cohort also showed a tendency toward co-occurrence across the 90 to 150 validation repertoires, and approximately 93% of cluster scores exceeded 0. The study gave a list of about 150 TCR beta chains associated with cytomegalovirus.

Receptors were amplified or captured by the immunoSEQ multiplex PCR assay. The paper's processing steps were these. To diagnose cytomegalovirus status from the catalog of TCR beta chain sequences, a statistical classification framework was built. The immuneACCESS repertoire file appears here via TCRdb, limited to in-frame rearrangements. These files lack a portion of the clones; in checked studies, under half of the deficit traces to unresolved V genes, and the cause of the others is not known. Clone size and the V and J calls come from that table; the DNA yielded D and trimming. This sample has about 160,000 clones in its table, and approximately 89% of those were observed once. The top ten clones comprise roughly 4.2% of the sample. The donors were included in the validation cohort of 120 subjects, a group kept apart from the approximately 700-subject first cohort. Remarks on this clone: Its antigen specificity is not known. Per-base qualities were not stored, and no clone one base away is much larger.

For CDR1 and CDR2, the germline V gene lists SGHAT and FQNNGV. A distance of 12 bases separates the germline ends of V and J, which lose 0 bases and 0 bases respectively. The CDR3 sequence holds 17 residues, the cysteine and phenylalanine included. Solely the CDR3 DNA is kept, with 51 bases framed from the first base. The sequence came from a man younger than 35 in good health and CMV-seropositive. Sequenced sample: PBMCs. The V and J genes are TRBV11-2 and TRBJ2-1; the D region possibly corresponds to TRBD2 (5 bases align). The encoded CDR3 is CASSLDRGLSSYNEQFF. The bases read TGTGCCAGCAGCTTAGATCGGGGATTGAGCTCCTACAATGAGCAGTTCTTC.